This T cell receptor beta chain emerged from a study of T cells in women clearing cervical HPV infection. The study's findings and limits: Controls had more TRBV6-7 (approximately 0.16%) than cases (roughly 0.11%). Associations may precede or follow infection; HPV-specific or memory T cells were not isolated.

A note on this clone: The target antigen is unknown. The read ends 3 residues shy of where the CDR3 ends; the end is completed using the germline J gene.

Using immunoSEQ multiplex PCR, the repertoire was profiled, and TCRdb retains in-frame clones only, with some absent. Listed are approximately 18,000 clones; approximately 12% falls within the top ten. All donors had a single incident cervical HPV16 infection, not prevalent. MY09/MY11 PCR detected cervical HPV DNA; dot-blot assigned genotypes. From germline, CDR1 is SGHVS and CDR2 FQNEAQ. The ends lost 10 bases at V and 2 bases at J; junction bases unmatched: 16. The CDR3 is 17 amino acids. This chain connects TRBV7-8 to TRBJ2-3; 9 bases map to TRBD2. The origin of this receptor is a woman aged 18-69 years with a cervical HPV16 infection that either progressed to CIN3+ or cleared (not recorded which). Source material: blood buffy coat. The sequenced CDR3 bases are TGTGCCACCCAGCTGAGAGCTAGCGGGACCCCCACAGATACG. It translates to CATQLRASGTPTDT. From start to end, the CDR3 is CATQLRASGTPTDTQYF.